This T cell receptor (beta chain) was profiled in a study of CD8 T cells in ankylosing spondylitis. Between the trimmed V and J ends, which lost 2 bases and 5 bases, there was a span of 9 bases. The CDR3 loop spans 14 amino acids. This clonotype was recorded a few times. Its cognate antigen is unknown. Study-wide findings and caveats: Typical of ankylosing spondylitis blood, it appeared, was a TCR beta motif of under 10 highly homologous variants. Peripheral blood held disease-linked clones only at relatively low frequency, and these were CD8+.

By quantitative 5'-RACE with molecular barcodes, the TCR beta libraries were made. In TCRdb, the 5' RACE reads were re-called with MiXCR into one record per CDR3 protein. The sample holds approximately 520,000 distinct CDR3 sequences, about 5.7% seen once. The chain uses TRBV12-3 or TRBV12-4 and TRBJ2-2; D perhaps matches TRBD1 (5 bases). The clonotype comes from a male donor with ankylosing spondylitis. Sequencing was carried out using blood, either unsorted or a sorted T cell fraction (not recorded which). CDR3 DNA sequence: TGTGCCAGCAGTTTACAGGGAAGGACCGGGGAGCTGTTTTTT. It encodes CASSLQGRTGELFF.